One sample yielded the 9 T cell receptor beta chains listed below, sequenced in a study of post-analysis software for immune sequencing data. Their cognate antigens are unknown. The library was made from cDNA and included unique molecular identifiers. TCRdb reprocessed the PCR reads with MiXCR, giving one entry per CDR3 protein. The table includes about 540,000 distinct CDR3 sequences, approximately 31% detected once. Whole-study findings and limits: Five or six TRBV segments appeared more often in patients than in controls, and TRBV5-6, TRBV5-1 and TRBV20-1 were among these.

Sequenced: blood. The receptor set was obtained from a girl aged 2-17 years with multiple sclerosis.

This clonotype has only one observation. This rearrangement joins TRBV5-1 to TRBJ1-1; possibly TRBD1 for D (5 bases). CDR3 length: 13 amino acids. CDR1 is SGHRS and CDR2 is YFSETQ in the germline V gene. Trimming removed 0 bases at V and 7 bases at J, with 10 bases between. CDR3 DNA: TGCGCCAGCAGCTTGGCCGGGGCGAGTGAAGCTTTCTTT. It encodes CASSLAGASEAFF.

Here the CDR3 DNA reads TGTGCCAGCAGCTTAGATCGGGGTTCGGGTGAGCAGTTCTTC. Its protein is CASSLDRGSGEQFF. The J gene is TRBJ2-1, the V gene TRBV7-3; D may be TRBD2 (5 bases). The CDR3 runs to 14 residues. V was trimmed by 2 bases and J by 9 bases, leaving 14 bases between them. Germline CDR1 and CDR2: SGHTA and FQGTGA. The full variable domain, its missing parts supplied by reference TRBV7-3 and TRBJ2-1, is GAGVSQTPSNKVTEKGKYVELRCDPISGHTALYWYRQSLGQGPEFLIYFQGTGAADDSGLPNDRFFAVRPEGSVSTLKIQRTERGDSAVYLCASSLDRGSGEQFFGPGTRLTVL.

J is TRBJ2-1 and V is TRBV19; 10 bases fit TRBD1. The trim removed 4 bases at V and 6 bases at J, leaving 6 bases unmatched. In germline, CDR1 is LNHDA, CDR2 SQIVND (reference sequence). This CDR3 region has 15 residues. The CDR3 here is CASSTRGTGANEQFF. In DNA form, the CDR3 reads TGTGCCAGTAGTACAAGGGGGACAGGGGCCAATGAGCAGTTCTTC.

A remark on this clonotype: Sequence at one end of the junction differs from germline and may be a read error. The chain uses TRBV20-1 and TRBJ1-2; D gene unclear. CDR3 length: 11 residues. CDR1 is DFQATT and CDR2 is SNEGSKA in the germline V gene (reference sequence). The CDR3 here is CRARATGGYTF. CDR3 coding DNA: TGCAGGGCTAGAGCAACGGGTGGCTACACCTTC.

This clonotype was recorded once. The chain carries TRBV29-1 and TRBJ1-2, with TRBD1 matching over 7 bases. From germline, CDR1 is SQVTM and CDR2 ANQGSEA. J gave up 7 bases and V 4 bases, and 6 bases lay outside the gene matches. The CDR3 runs to 12 residues. The CDR3 region has the DNA TGCAGCGTTGGAGATCAGGGGGGTGGCTACACCTTC. Translation: CSVGDQGGGYTF.

This chain uses TRBV20-1 with TRBJ1-2, with TRBD1 matching 9 bases. This CDR3 comprises 15 residues. After removal of 3 bases from V and 7 bases from J, the junction contained 12 bases not matched to a gene. CDR1 DFQATT and CDR2 SNEGSKA come from the germline V gene (reference sequence). The CDR3 here is CSARRDRVLERGYTF. CDR3 coding DNA: TGCAGTGCTAGGAGGGACAGGGTTTTAGAACGTGGCTACACCTTC.

The chain has TRBV18 and TRBJ1-5; weak D call: TRBD1 (6 bases). The CDR3 runs 13 residues. Germline CDR1 KGHSH, CDR2 LQKENI. V lost 2 bases and J lost 8, with 10 bases in between. CDR3 amino acids: CASSPFRGEPQHF. The DNA for the CDR3 is TGTGCCAGCTCACCATTCAGGGGTGAGCCCCAGCATTTT.

A single count supports this clonotype. V usage is TRBV12-3 or TRBV12-4 and J usage is TRBJ2-1, with 8 bases lining up with TRBD2. The CDR3 spans 13 residues. V lost 2 bases, J lost 11 bases, and 5 bases stayed unmatched. The DNA for the CDR3 is TGTGCCAGCAGTTTAACTAGCGGAACTAAGCAGTTCTTC. Translation: CASSLTSGTKQFF.

DNA of the CDR3: TGTGCCAGCAGCCCGAACCCGGGCCTTACTGGCAATTCACCCCTCCACTTT. Protein: CASSPNPGLTGNSPLHF. V usage is TRBV4-2 and J usage is TRBJ1-6; D is ambiguous. V dropped 4 bases and J dropped 7 bases, with 20 bases sitting between them. CDR1 is LGHNA and CDR2 is YNFKEQ in the germline V gene. This CDR3 is 17 amino acids long.